Each of the 8 T cell receptor beta chains below was sequenced from the same sample in a study of T-cell memory formation after mild COVID-19. TCRdb used MiXCR to reprocess the 5' RACE reads, holding one entry per CDR3 protein. The repertoire holds some 150,000 distinct CDR3 sequences, with 14% as singletons. The specimen sequenced was PBMCs or a T cell subset sorted from them (not recorded which). These receptors originate from an adult woman who had mild COVID-19 (a few samples of this study predate the infection). Cell type and time point are not known.

The chain recombines TRBV20-1 with TRBJ2-7; TRBD2 matches at 12 bases. There are 15 residues in the CDR3. Germline CDR1 is DFQATT and CDR2 is SNEGSKA (reference sequence). V was clipped by 1 base and J by 3 bases; unmatched bases: 4. The CDR3 nucleotides read TGCAGTGCTAGAGGTAGGACTAGCGGGATCTACGAGCAGTACTTC. Its translation: CSARGRTSGIYEQYF.

This clonotype has more than one count but fewer than ten. The V gene is TRBV10-3, the J gene TRBJ1-1; D is perhaps TRBD1 (6 bases). The CDR3 is 16 amino acids. The V gene's germline CDR1 is ENHRY and CDR2 SYGVKD. Deletions cut 3 bases from V and 5 bases from J, with 19 bases between. CDR3 amino acids: CAISDSGAGGVTEAFF. Here the CDR3 DNA reads TGTGCCATCAGTGATTCGGGGGCGGGCGGGGTGACTGAAGCTTTCTTT.

The rearrangement uses TRBV20-1 and TRBJ1-2; unclear D gene. The V end lost 1 base, the J end lost 3 bases, and 12 bases lay between the germline ends. CDR3 length equals 14 residues. CDR1 and CDR2 from the germline V gene are DFQATT and SNEGSKA (reference sequence). CDR3 residues: CSARGAMDHYGYTF. CDR3 nucleotides: TGCAGTGCTAGAGGGGCTATGGACCACTATGGCTACACCTTC.

This clonotype was detected a few times. The V call is TRBV12-3 or TRBV12-4, the J call TRBJ2-5; TRBD1 agrees at 8 bases. CDR3 size: 14 residues. V shed 6 bases and J 3 bases; nucleotides not matched to a gene: 6. CDR3 nucleotides: TGTGCCAGCAGCCCGGGACAGGAAAAAGAGACCCAGTACTTC. Amino acid sequence: CASSPGQEKETQYF.

This clonotype was found many times. The chain couples TRBV4-3 to TRBJ2-7; TRBD1 matches at 7 bases. V shed 3 bases and J 5 bases; nucleotides not matched to a gene: 4. The germline V gene encodes CDR1 LGHNA and CDR2 YSLEER. This CDR3 has 13 amino acids. In DNA, the CDR3 is TGCGCCAGCAGCCATGGAAGGGGGCACGAGCAGTACTTC. Translating it yields CASSHGRGHEQYF.

The chain has TRBV10-3 and TRBJ1-2; D remains unclear. The V end lost 10 bases, the J end lost 4 bases, and 19 bases lay between the germline ends. CDR1 ENHRY and CDR2 SYGVKD come from the germline V gene. The CDR3 is made up of 14 amino acids. CDR3 in amino acids: CATPRRAGAYGYTF. CDR3 in DNA: TGTGCCACCCCACGGAGGGCCGGAGCCTATGGCTACACCTTC.

This clonotype came up a few times. The chain recombines TRBV4-2 with TRBJ1-1; D possibly corresponds to TRBD1 (5 bases). V lost 4 bases to trimming and J lost 8 bases, with 23 bases between them. CDR1 LGHNA and CDR2 YNFKEQ come from the germline V gene. The CDR3 is 16 residues long. This CDR3 is CASSPRDLYIKAEAFF. The CDR3 DNA is TGTGCCAGCAGCCCTCGGGACCTCTACATCAAGGCGGAAGCTTTCTTT.

The chain has TRBV15 and TRBJ1-2; possibly TRBD1 for D (5 bases). V was clipped by 5 bases and J by 4 bases, with 14 bases between them. The CDR3 spans 14 residues. Germline V CDR1 and CDR2: LNHNV, YYDKDF (reference sequence). CDR3 in amino acids: CATSSDMGPYGYTF. The CDR3 DNA reads TGTGCCACCAGCTCAGATATGGGACCCTATGGCTACACCTTC.